The T cell receptor beta chain described here comes from a study of breast tumors, draining lymph nodes, adjacent tissues. The germline V gene encodes CDR1 KGHDR and CDR2 SFDVKD. V shed 4 bases and J 8 bases; nucleotides not matched to a gene: 3. The length of the CDR3 is 13 residues. The lymph nodes were axillary draining lymph nodes from breast cancer patients. From the multiplex PCR reads, TCRdb called clonotypes with MiXCR, one entry per CDR3 protein. The sample has 200,000 to 250,000 distinct CDR3 sequences; less than 40% are singletons. This TCR came from a female donor with breast cancer. Some clones in this sample may be carry-over from other donors' samples. Material for sequencing was axillary lymph node tissue. V and J are TRBV24-1 and TRBJ1-2; TRBD1 agrees at 10 bases. This chain's CDR3 is CATSETGGSGYTF. The CDR3 nucleotides read TGTGCCACCAGTGAGACAGGGGGCAGCGGCTACACCTTC.